These T cell receptor beta chains were read from a single sample in a study of blood T cells in healthy people across ages. TCRdb reprocessed the 5' RACE reads with MiXCR, giving one entry per CDR3 protein. The sample holds fewer than 2,000,000 distinct CDR3 sequences, about 32% seen once. Sample: blood. These receptors were obtained from a woman aged 25 to 45 in good health. CDR3s include the opening cysteine and the closing phenylalanine or tryptophan. D genes are given only for firm matches. Size is omitted from some rows. Given values are once, few, many or a class for expanded clones.

clone_size: NA
j_call: TRBJ2-5
v_call: TRBV3-1
d_call: NA
cdr3_length: 15
cdr3_nt: TGTGCCAGCAGCCAGAGGACTACCCTCCAAGAGACCCAGTACTTC
cdr3_aa: CASSQRTTLQETQYF

clone_size: few
j_call: TRBJ2-7
v_call: TRBV9
d_call: NA
cdr3_length: 15
cdr3_nt: TGTGCCAGCAGCGTAGATGGGCTAGCGAGTTACGAGCAGTACTTC
cdr3_aa: CASSVDGLASYEQYF

clone_size: NA
j_call: TRBJ2-7
v_call: TRBV5-4
d_call: NA
cdr3_length: 15
cdr3_nt: TGTGCCAGCAGCTTGGATCCTGCAGACCGTTATGAGCAGTACTTC
cdr3_aa: CASSLDPADRYEQYF

clone_size: many
j_call: TRBJ2-5
v_call: TRBV10-3
d_call: NA
cdr3_length: 13
cdr3_nt: TGTGCCACCTCCCATGGGGCCCCGGAGACCCAGTACTTC
cdr3_aa: CATSHGAPETQYF

clone_size: NA
j_call: TRBJ2-3
v_call: TRBV7-9
d_call: TRBD2
cdr3_length: 17
cdr3_nt: TGTGCCAGCAGCTTAGCGGCCAAGCGGGGCTCGACAGATACGCAGTATTTT
cdr3_aa: CASSLAAKRGSTDTQYF

clone_size: NA
j_call: TRBJ2-6
v_call: TRBV14
d_call: NA
cdr3_length: 16
cdr3_nt: TGTGCCAGCAGCCAAGCGGCAGGCTCTGGGGCCAACGTCCTGACTTTC
cdr3_aa: CASSQAAGSGANVLTF

clone_size: few
j_call: TRBJ2-3
v_call: TRBV10-3
d_call: NA
cdr3_length: 16
cdr3_nt: TGTGCCATCAGACCACTTGAGGAGGGTAGCACAGATACGCAGTATTTT
cdr3_aa: CAIRPLEEGSTDTQYF

clone_size: NA
j_call: TRBJ1-1
v_call: TRBV20-1
d_call: NA
cdr3_length: 18
cdr3_nt: TGCAGTGCCGACCCCCGGAACAGCGACCAGGACGTGAACACTGAAGCTTTCTTT
cdr3_aa: CSADPRNSDQDVNTEAFF

clone_size: NA
j_call: TRBJ2-7
v_call: TRBV9
d_call: TRBD1
cdr3_length: 15
cdr3_nt: TGTGCCAGCAGCGTAGGGTTGCAGGGGGCGGACGAGCAGTACTTC
cdr3_aa: CASSVGLQGADEQYF

clone_size: NA
j_call: TRBJ1-1
v_call: TRBV7-9
d_call: NA
cdr3_length: 16
cdr3_nt: TGTGCCAGCAGCTTAGCCGGGGCGACTGGGACTACTGAAGCTTTCTTT
cdr3_aa: CASSLAGATGTTEAFF

clone_size: few
j_call: TRBJ1-1
v_call: TRBV2
d_call: NA
cdr3_length: 11
cdr3_nt: TGTGCCAGCAGTGATTACACTGAAGCTTTCTTT
cdr3_aa: CASSDYTEAFF

clone_size: few
j_call: TRBJ2-1
v_call: TRBV20-1
d_call: NA
cdr3_length: 15
cdr3_nt: TGCAGTGCTACGGGCGGCGGGGCTTTCGACAATGAGCAGTTCTTC
cdr3_aa: CSATGGGAFDNEQFF

clone_size: NA
j_call: TRBJ2-3
v_call: TRBV11-2
d_call: NA
cdr3_length: 13
cdr3_nt: TGTGCCAGCAGCTTAAGGGTCCTGGATACGCAGTATTTT
cdr3_aa: CASSLRVLDTQYF

clone_size: once
j_call: TRBJ2-5
v_call: TRBV7-9
d_call: TRBD2
cdr3_length: 15
cdr3_nt: TGTGCCAGCAGTGTAGCGGGGGCTCCCCAAGAGACCCGGTACTTC
cdr3_aa: CASSVAGAPQETRYF

clone_size: NA
j_call: TRBJ2-3
v_call: TRBV20-1
d_call: NA
cdr3_length: 14
cdr3_nt: TGCAGTGCTAGAGCGGAGCTCCGCACAGATACGCAGTATTTT
cdr3_aa: CSARAELRTDTQYF

clone_size: NA
j_call: TRBJ2-5
v_call: TRBV9
d_call: NA
cdr3_length: 14
cdr3_nt: TGTGCCAGCAGCGTGTCCCTAGCGTTCGAGACCCAGTACTTC
cdr3_aa: CASSVSLAFETQYF

clone_size: few
j_call: TRBJ2-3
v_call: TRBV6-5
d_call: NA
cdr3_length: 15
cdr3_nt: TGTGCCAGCAGTTACTCGTCAGGGGGGCAGGGTACGCAGTATTTT
cdr3_aa: CASSYSSGGQGTQYF

clone_size: NA
j_call: TRBJ1-4
v_call: TRBV30
d_call: TRBD1
cdr3_length: 13
cdr3_nt: TGTGCCTGGAATACAGGGGGGGGTGAAAAACTGTTTTTT
cdr3_aa: CAWNTGGGEKLFF

clone_size: NA
j_call: TRBJ2-3
v_call: TRBV9
d_call: NA
cdr3_length: 16
cdr3_nt: TGTGCCAGCAGCGGAGATGAGAGCGGGAGCACAGATACGCAGTATTTT
cdr3_aa: CASSGDESGSTDTQYF

clone_size: NA
j_call: TRBJ2-7
v_call: TRBV5-1
d_call: TRBD1
cdr3_length: 13
cdr3_nt: TGCGCCAGCAGCATACAGGGGTTCGACGAGCAGTACTTC
cdr3_aa: CASSIQGFDEQYF

clone_size: NA
j_call: TRBJ1-1
v_call: TRBV20-1
d_call: NA
cdr3_length: 15
cdr3_nt: TGCAGTGCTAGAGGGCACATGGGGGCGGACACTGAAGCTTTCTTT
cdr3_aa: CSARGHMGADTEAFF

clone_size: few
j_call: TRBJ1-2
v_call: TRBV7-2
d_call: NA
cdr3_length: 14
cdr3_nt: TGTGCCAGCACCTTTCACGGGACTCTCTATGGCTACACCTTC
cdr3_aa: CASTFHGTLYGYTF

clone_size: NA
j_call: TRBJ1-4
v_call: TRBV7-9
d_call: NA
cdr3_length: 17
cdr3_nt: TGTGCCAGCAGCCCCGAGCGGGGGAGTGCGGATAATGAAAAACTGTTTTTT
cdr3_aa: CASSPERGSADNEKLFF

clone_size: NA
j_call: TRBJ1-5
v_call: TRBV12-3/TRBV12-4
d_call: NA
cdr3_length: 14
cdr3_nt: TGTGCCAGCAGCGTGACAGAGGCCAATCAGCCCCAGCATTTT
cdr3_aa: CASSVTEANQPQHF

clone_size: NA
j_call: TRBJ1-1
v_call: TRBV20-1
d_call: NA
cdr3_length: 14
cdr3_nt: TGCAGTGCTAGAGATGCCAGGATGAACACTGAAGCTTTCTTT
cdr3_aa: CSARDARMNTEAFF

clone_size: NA
j_call: TRBJ1-1
v_call: TRBV4-1
d_call: NA
cdr3_length: 14
cdr3_nt: TGCGCCAGCAGCCAAGAATTTATGAACACTGAAGCTTTCTTT
cdr3_aa: CASSQEFMNTEAFF

clone_size: few
j_call: TRBJ1-6
v_call: TRBV5-5
d_call: NA
cdr3_length: 15
cdr3_nt: TGTGCCAGCAGCTTAAGGGAACTGGGGAATTCACCCCTCCACTTT
cdr3_aa: CASSLRELGNSPLHF

clone_size: few
j_call: TRBJ2-3
v_call: TRBV3-1
d_call: TRBD2
cdr3_length: 14
cdr3_nt: TGTGCCAGCGGACTAGACATATACACAGATACGCAGTATTTT
cdr3_aa: CASGLDIYTDTQYF

clone_size: NA
j_call: TRBJ2-3
v_call: TRBV10-3
d_call: NA
cdr3_length: 14
cdr3_nt: TGTGCCATCAGTGGCCTAGTGGGGACAGATACGCAGTATTTT
cdr3_aa: CAISGLVGTDTQYF

clone_size: many
j_call: TRBJ2-7
v_call: TRBV27
d_call: TRBD2
cdr3_length: 14
cdr3_nt: TGTGCCAGCAGCTTAGCGGGTGGTCTTCGCGAGCAGTACTTC
cdr3_aa: CASSLAGGLREQYF

clone_size: NA
j_call: TRBJ2-1
v_call: TRBV3-1
d_call: TRBD2
cdr3_length: 16
cdr3_nt: TGTGCCAGCAGCCATCCTTCTTTGCGGGGGGGCCGTGAGCAGTTCTTC
cdr3_aa: CASSHPSLRGGREQFF

clone_size: NA
j_call: TRBJ1-1
v_call: TRBV12-3/TRBV12-4
d_call: TRBD1
cdr3_length: 13
cdr3_nt: TGTGCCAGCAGTTTAGGGACAGGGGCTGGAGCTTTCTTT
cdr3_aa: CASSLGTGAGAFF

clone_size: NA
j_call: TRBJ2-1
v_call: TRBV20-1
d_call: NA
cdr3_length: 14
cdr3_nt: TGCAGTGCTGGACGGGGGCCCACCTACAATGAGCAGTTCTTC
cdr3_aa: CSAGRGPTYNEQFF

clone_size: NA
j_call: TRBJ2-1
v_call: TRBV4-1
d_call: TRBD2
cdr3_length: 17
cdr3_nt: TGCGCCAGCAGCCACCCGGGACTAGCGGGAGGGTACAATGTGCAGTTCTTC
cdr3_aa: CASSHPGLAGGYNVQFF

clone_size: NA
j_call: TRBJ1-5
v_call: TRBV28
d_call: TRBD1
cdr3_length: 16
cdr3_nt: TGTGCCAGCAGTTTCTCGGGGGACAGACTCAATCAGCCCCAGCATTTT
cdr3_aa: CASSFSGDRLNQPQHF

clone_size: NA
j_call: TRBJ2-1
v_call: TRBV4-1
d_call: TRBD2
cdr3_length: 15
cdr3_nt: TGCGCCAGCAGCCAAGACAGCGGGAGCGGTGGTGAGCAGTTCTTC
cdr3_aa: CASSQDSGSGGEQFF

clone_size: NA
j_call: TRBJ2-1
v_call: TRBV28
d_call: TRBD1
cdr3_length: 12
cdr3_nt: TGTGCCAGCACCGGGACAGGGGATGAGCAGTTCTTC
cdr3_aa: CASTGTGDEQFF

clone_size: NA
j_call: TRBJ1-2
v_call: TRBV5-1
d_call: NA
cdr3_length: 15
cdr3_nt: TGCGCCAGCAGCATCGAGGGCAAGACTAACTATGGCTACACCTTC
cdr3_aa: CASSIEGKTNYGYTF

clone_size: NA
j_call: TRBJ2-7
v_call: TRBV20-1
d_call: NA
cdr3_length: 13
cdr3_nt: TGCAGTGCCGGCAACCTAGCGATCTACGAGCAGTACTTC
cdr3_aa: CSAGNLAIYEQYF

clone_size: many
j_call: TRBJ2-7
v_call: TRBV7-8
d_call: NA
cdr3_length: 12
cdr3_nt: TGTGCCAGCAGCCAACGGGCCTACGAGCAGTACTTC
cdr3_aa: CASSQRAYEQYF

clone_size: NA
j_call: TRBJ2-1
v_call: TRBV6-5
d_call: NA
cdr3_length: 13
cdr3_nt: TGTGCCAGCATGGGGGAATCCTACAGTGAGCAGTTCTTC
cdr3_aa: CASMGESYSEQFF

clone_size: many
j_call: TRBJ1-5
v_call: TRBV27
d_call: NA
cdr3_length: 13
cdr3_nt: TGTGCCAGCAGTTCAAGGGTGCATCAGCCCCAGCATTTT
cdr3_aa: CASSSRVHQPQHF

clone_size: NA
j_call: TRBJ2-1
v_call: TRBV29-1
d_call: NA
cdr3_length: 15
cdr3_nt: TGCAGCGTTGAAGAGAGTAGCGGCTCCTACAATGAGCAGTTCTTC
cdr3_aa: CSVEESSGSYNEQFF

clone_size: NA
j_call: TRBJ1-2
v_call: TRBV5-1
d_call: NA
cdr3_length: 15
cdr3_nt: TGCGCCAGCAGCTCACGGCGGGGGCAATCCGATGGCTACACCTTC
cdr3_aa: CASSSRRGQSDGYTF

clone_size: NA
j_call: TRBJ2-1
v_call: TRBV28
d_call: NA
cdr3_length: 16
cdr3_nt: TGTGCCAGCAGTTCCTCCGCCGAGTCCCCGGGTAATGGGCAGTTCTTC
cdr3_aa: CASSSSAESPGNGQFF

clone_size: few
j_call: TRBJ2-1
v_call: TRBV12-3/TRBV12-4
d_call: TRBD2
cdr3_length: 16
cdr3_nt: TGTGCCAGCATTCTAGCGGGGGGCCACCGGTCCAATGAGCAGTTCTTC
cdr3_aa: CASILAGGHRSNEQFF

clone_size: NA
j_call: TRBJ2-5
v_call: TRBV11-2
d_call: TRBD2
cdr3_length: 18
cdr3_nt: TGTGCCAGCAGCTTAGTATTACTAGCGGGAACGTCTGGGGAGACCCAGTACTTC
cdr3_aa: CASSLVLLAGTSGETQYF

clone_size: NA
j_call: TRBJ2-3
v_call: TRBV25-1
d_call: NA
cdr3_length: 15
cdr3_nt: TGTGCCAGCAGTGATATCTCGGTCTCCACAGATACGCAGTATTTT
cdr3_aa: CASSDISVSTDTQYF

clone_size: once
j_call: TRBJ1-1
v_call: TRBV2
d_call: TRBD1
cdr3_length: 14
cdr3_nt: TGTGCCAGCAGCGACAGGGTGGGGGGCACTGAAGCTTTCTTT
cdr3_aa: CASSDRVGGTEAFF

clone_size: NA
j_call: TRBJ2-1
v_call: TRBV5-1
d_call: TRBD1
cdr3_length: 14
cdr3_nt: TGCGCCAGCACCAGGACAGGCTCCCTCTTTGAGCAGTTCTTC
cdr3_aa: CASTRTGSLFEQFF

clone_size: NA
j_call: TRBJ2-1
v_call: TRBV7-9
d_call: TRBD2
cdr3_length: 16
cdr3_nt: TGTGCCAGCAGCTATCCGGGACTAGCGATATACAATGAGCAGTTCTTC
cdr3_aa: CASSYPGLAIYNEQFF

clone_size: few
j_call: TRBJ2-7
v_call: TRBV5-1
d_call: NA
cdr3_length: 16
cdr3_nt: TGCGCCAGCAGCCCTTTGGGATGGACAGAAGGCTACGAGCAGTACTTC
cdr3_aa: CASSPLGWTEGYEQYF

clone_size: few
j_call: TRBJ2-3
v_call: TRBV7-3
d_call: NA
cdr3_length: 14
cdr3_nt: TGTGCCAGCAGCCAGGACTCCTTTAGGGATACGCAGTATTTT
cdr3_aa: CASSQDSFRDTQYF

clone_size: many
j_call: TRBJ1-2
v_call: TRBV28
d_call: NA
cdr3_length: 13
cdr3_nt: TGTGCCAGCAGTTTACGGGGGGCAGGTGGCTACACCTTC
cdr3_aa: CASSLRGAGGYTF

clone_size: few
j_call: TRBJ2-4
v_call: TRBV20-1
d_call: NA
cdr3_length: 16
cdr3_nt: TGCAGTGCTGGCCCCTTTACCTATGGGGCCAAAAACATTCAGTACTTC
cdr3_aa: CSAGPFTYGAKNIQYF